The 13 T cell receptor beta chains in this list originate from one sample, sequenced in a study of blood T cell repertoires in COVID-19. This table comes from immunoSEQ multiplex PCR, and its TCRdb copy is limited to in-frame clones, with some not included. The sample lists 80,000 to 95,000 clones, over 80% occurring once. The sample comprised peripheral blood. These receptors originate from a woman of 80 years or more with active or convalescent COVID-19.

The chain carries TRBV19 and TRBJ2-7, with 8 bases lining up with TRBD1. Losses at the gene ends were 5 bases for V and 7 bases for J; bases not matched to a gene: 7. The CDR3 is 13 amino acids. Germline V gene data show CDR1 as LNHDA and CDR2 as SQIVND (reference sequence). The chain's CDR3 is CASSWDRTGEQYF. The CDR3 DNA is TGTGCCAGTAGTTGGGACAGGACGGGGGAGCAGTACTTC.

The chain carries TRBV11-3 and TRBJ1-4, with a tentative D call TRBD1 (6 bases). Trimming left V 5 bases short and J 8 bases short, with 21 bases between. This CDR3 region has 16 residues. In germline, CDR1 is SGHNT, CDR2 YENEEA. The CDR3 reads CASSKRLQGVGEKLFF. Here the CDR3 DNA reads TGTGCCAGCAGCAAGCGATTACAGGGTGTAGGCGAAAAACTGTTTTTT.

CDR3 sequence (DNA): TGCGCCAGCAGCCTCGAGGACAGGAACTACGAGCAGTACTTC. Its protein is CASSLEDRNYEQYF. V and J are TRBV4-1 and TRBJ2-7; 7 bases are a match to TRBD1. The CDR3 loop spans 14 amino acids. The junction had 6 bases not matched to a gene; V was cut back by 4 bases and J by 3 bases. Looked up from germline, CDR1 is MGHRA and CDR2 is YSYEKL.

The CDR3 loop is CASSLGVQGASYEQYF. The CDR3 DNA is TGTGCCAGCAGCTTAGGGGTCCAGGGGGCCTCCTACGAGCAGTACTTC. The J gene is TRBJ2-7, the V gene TRBV13; TRBD1 matches at 8 bases. Germline CDR1 and CDR2: PRHDT and FYEKMQ (reference sequence). V was clipped by 0 bases and J by 0 bases; unmatched bases: 4. The CDR3 is made up of 16 amino acids.

In nucleotides, the CDR3 is TGCGCCAGCAGCCGAGGGACAGGGGTCGCTGACTATGGCTACACCTTC. It translates to CASSRGTGVADYGYTF. The chain employs TRBV4-1 and TRBJ1-2; 10 bases are shared with TRBD1. Germline V gives CDR1 MGHRA, CDR2 YSYEKL. This CDR3 spans 16 amino acids. V was clipped by 4 bases and J by 3 bases; unmatched bases: 8.

This chain links TRBV10-2 with TRBJ2-3; D is perhaps TRBD2 (6 bases). The CDR3 totals 15 residues. Germline CDR1 is WSHSY and CDR2 is SAAADI. Trimming removed 4 bases from V and 1 base from J, with 12 bases in between. The CDR3 is CASSGPASGTDTQYF. DNA for the CDR3: TGCGCCAGCAGTGGCCCGGCTAGCGGCACAGATACGCAGTATTTT.

This chain uses TRBV5-6 with TRBJ2-6; TRBD1 might be the D (6 bases). Trimming took 5 bases from V and 2 from J, leaving 17 bases between them. Per germline, CDR1 SGHDT and CDR2 YYEEEE. The CDR3 totals 17 residues. In DNA, the CDR3 is TGTGCCAGCAGTTTTAGATCACAGGGCGCTGGGGCCAACGTCCTGACTTTC. Amino acids: CASSFRSQGAGANVLTF.

V is TRBV5-4 and J is TRBJ2-1; the D gene is possibly TRBD2 (5 bases). Trimming took 6 bases from V and 0 from J, leaving 13 bases between them. Germline lookup yields CDR1 SGHNT and CDR2 YYREEE (reference sequence). The CDR3 loop spans 15 amino acids. For the CDR3, the DNA is TGTGCCAGCACCCCGTCTAGCTCCTCCTACAATGAGCAGTTCTTC. Its translation: CASTPSSSSYNEQFF.

The chain employs TRBV19 and TRBJ2-7; the D gene is possibly TRBD2 (6 bases). With 1 base removed from V and 0 bases from J, the gap between germline ends came to 10 bases. This CDR3 region has 15 residues. Per the germline V gene, CDR1 is LNHDA and CDR2 is SQIVND (reference sequence). CDR3 in amino acids: CASSIGVAVSYEQYF. DNA for the CDR3: TGTGCCAGTAGTATAGGGGTAGCGGTCTCCTACGAGCAGTACTTC.

This clone showed up just a few times. The chain couples TRBV28 to TRBJ1-2; 8 positions match TRBD1. Germline-derived CDR1 and CDR2 are MDHEN and SYDVKM. The CDR3 runs to 11 residues. The CDR3 loop is CVVTGDYGYTF. CDR3 DNA: TGTGTCGTGACAGGGGACTATGGCTACACCTTC.

The chain couples TRBV7-9 to TRBJ2-1; no reliable D call. This CDR3 is 13 amino acids long. The germline CDR1 and CDR2 sequences are SEHNR and FQNEAQ (reference sequence). V was pared by 8 bases and J by 0 bases, with 8 bases between. The CDR3 nucleotides are TGTGCCAGCGTGGCTGGCTCCTACAATGAGCAGTTCTTC. This codes for CASVAGSYNEQFF.

This chain uses TRBV6-2 or TRBV6-3 with TRBJ2-7, with D hard to call. The CDR3 totals 11 residues. The germline gives CDR1 MNHEY, CDR2 SVGEGT. Trimming removed 5 bases at V and 8 bases at J, with 10 bases between. The CDR3 protein is CASSALRQQYF. The CDR3 nucleotides are TGTGCCAGCAGTGCCCTACGTCAGCAGTACTTC.

This chain connects TRBV27 to TRBJ2-5; 10 bases are shared with TRBD2. Germline assignment: CDR1 MNHEY and CDR2 SMNVEV (reference sequence). Trimming cost V 2 bases and J 6 bases; bases outside gene matches: 6. This CDR3 is built from 15 residues. CDR3 residues: CASSLSGGAFQTQYF. In nucleotides, the CDR3 is TGTGCCAGCAGTTTAAGCGGGGGGGCCTTCCAGACCCAGTACTTC.